These 23 T cell receptor beta chains share one sample of origin, sequenced in a study of T cells in Graves' hyperthyroidism and ophthalmopathy (dated by TCRdb to 2018 to 2020). Libraries were built with multiplex PCR. The sequencing machine was an Illumina HiSeq 2000. The TCR beta CDR3 regions were amplified from RNA transcripts. For the first round of RT-PCR on the TCR CDR3, the HTBI primer set was used together with the Qiagen OneStep RT-PCR kit. TCRdb itself trimmed the public reads at Q25 with fastp, ran MiXCR and retained productive beta chains. Each entry is one CDR3 protein sequence, shown with its most common DNA and genes. Here the sample has over 650,000 distinct CDR3 sequences; 16% occur a single time. The biggest ten clones account for around 8.1% of the sample. The sample taken for sequencing was blood. The receptors were sampled from a man aged 18 to 29 with Graves' hyperthyroidism.

The V call is TRBV10-3, the J call TRBJ2-2; D gene unclear. The CDR3 spans 13 residues. V was trimmed by 4 bases and J by 7 bases, leaving 10 bases between them. Germline values: CDR1 ENHRY, CDR2 SYGVKD. The CDR3 bases are TGTGCCATCAGTGGTACGAAAGGCGGGGAGCTGTTTTTT. This sequence encodes CAISGTKGGELFF.

With regard to this clonotype: A much larger clone sits a single nucleotide away, making a read error possible. A read error is likely, as this CDR3 ends without the conserved phenylalanine or tryptophan. This chain joins TRBV2 and TRBJ2-5; 7 positions agree with TRBD1. CDR1 is SNHLY, CDR2 FYNNEI, per germline. V was pared by 6 bases and J by 4 bases, with 5 bases of the junction left unmatched. The CDR3 is 13 amino acids. CDR3 in amino acids: CASRIDRAETQYL. The CDR3 coding sequence is TGTGCCAGCAGGATAGACAGGGCAGAGACCCAGTACCTC.

Ten or more counts support this clonotype. The DNA for the CDR3 is TGTGCCAGCAGTCGATCTAGCGGGAGGCATGAGCAGTTCTTC. Protein: CASSRSSGRHEQFF. The chain employs TRBV2 and TRBJ2-1; 11 nucleotides line up with TRBD2. Germline lookup yields CDR1 SNHLY and CDR2 FYNNEI. V lost 5 bases, J lost 8 bases, and 5 bases stayed unmatched. This CDR3 is 14 amino acids long.

This clonotype appeared many times. This sequence joins TRBV20-1 and TRBJ2-3, with TRBD1 identical over 12 bases. Germline loops: CDR1 DFQATT, CDR2 SNEGSKA (reference sequence). CDR3 length: 17 residues. The junction had 12 bases not matched to a gene; V was cut back by 3 bases and J by 5 bases. The CDR3 loop is CSASTLRGQGARDTQYF. For the CDR3, the DNA is TGCAGTGCTAGCACGCTCAGGGGACAGGGGGCGCGAGATACGCAGTATTTT.

This clonotype appeared many times. The CDR3 DNA reads as TGTGCCAGCAGCCATCGGACGGCCTACGAGCAGTACTTC. It is translated as CASSHRTAYEQYF. This sequence joins TRBV6-1 and TRBJ2-7; unclear D gene. The CDR3 runs 13 residues. Germline-derived CDR1 and CDR2 are MNHNS and SASEGT. V was cut by 6 bases and J by 2 bases, with 11 bases left in between.

This clonotype showed up many times. The chain is built from TRBV5-1 and TRBJ2-3, with D unresolved. The CDR3 runs 15 residues. Trimming stripped 3 bases from V and 5 bases from J, with 16 bases between. The germline CDR1 and CDR2 sequences are SGHRS and YFSETQ. CDR3 residues: CASSWQSLGGDTQYF. CDR3 in DNA: TGCGCCAGCAGCTGGCAGTCGTTGGGCGGAGATACGCAGTATTTT.

This clonotype appeared once. The V call is TRBV5-1, the J call TRBJ2-7; TRBD2 matches at 9 bases. CDR1 and CDR2 from the germline V gene are SGHRS and YFSETQ. CDR3 length: 16 residues. Unmatched junction bases numbered 8, after V lost 2 bases and J lost 2 bases. CDR3 DNA sequence: TGCGCCAGCAGCTTCGGACTAGCGAGAAGAGCCTACGAGCAGTACTTC. It specifies CASSFGLARRAYEQYF.

This chain links TRBV28 with TRBJ1-6, with D tentatively TRBD1 (5 bases). Trimming removed 5 bases at V and 6 bases at J, with 17 bases between. Germline V gene sequence: CDR1 MDHEN, CDR2 SYDVKM. The CDR3 has 16 amino acids. Written as DNA, the CDR3 is TGTGCCAGCAGTACTGGGGGGGGGGGGTTTAATTCACCCCTCCACTTT. Translating gives CASSTGGGGFNSPLHF.

At least ten counts were recorded for this clonotype. V usage is TRBV18 and J usage is TRBJ1-5; 7 nucleotides align to TRBD1. The CDR3 runs 15 residues. Germline CDR1 reads KGHSH; CDR2 reads LQKENI. V lost 2 bases and J lost 10; bases outside the gene matches: 11. CDR3 nucleotides: TGTGCCAGCTCACCAATGGGGGACAGCCTATCTCCCCAGCATTTT. It specifies CASSPMGDSLSPQHF.

Worth noting for this clonotype: A much more abundant neighbour one base away suggests this may be a read error. The rearrangement uses TRBV12-3 or TRBV12-4 and TRBJ1-2; D might be TRBD1 (6 bases). The CDR3 extends over 15 amino acids. As DNA, the CDR3 is TGTGCCAGCAGTTTAGATAGTACAGGGAGATATGGCTGCACCTTC. Translation: CASSLDSTGRYGCTF.

This clonotype was seen a handful of times. The chain employs TRBV19 and TRBJ1-5; 7 bases are a match to TRBD1. This CDR3 is built from 13 residues. Trimming at V came to 6 bases and at J to 4 bases, leaving 3 bases not matched to a gene. The germline V gene encodes CDR1 LNHDA and CDR2 SQIVND (reference sequence). CDR3: CASSMDRNQPQHF. The CDR3 nucleotides are TGTGCCAGTAGCATGGACAGGAATCAGCCCCAGCATTTT.

This clonotype was seen many times. The chain recombines TRBV7-2 with TRBJ2-7, with D tentatively TRBD2 (6 bases). This CDR3 region has 12 residues. CDR1 and CDR2 (germline): SGHTA, FQGNSA. V dropped 1 base and J dropped 6 bases, with 7 bases sitting between them. The CDR3 DNA reads as TGTGCCAGCAGCTTAGAACTAGCCGAGCAGTACTTC. It yields the protein CASSLELAEQYF.

The chain has TRBV20-1 and TRBJ2-2, with 8 bases fitting TRBD2. Germline V gives CDR1 DFQATT, CDR2 SNEGSKA (reference sequence). There are 15 residues in the CDR3. V lost 2 bases, J lost 4 bases, and 6 bases stayed unmatched. CDR3 bases: TGCAGTGCTAGAAAAGCGGGAGAGGTCACCGGGGAGCTGTTTTTT. This gives the protein CSARKAGEVTGELFF.

Note on this clonotype: One end of the junction is discordant with germline, which a read error may explain. This rearrangement joins TRBV30 to TRBJ1-5; 8 bases line up with TRBD1. CDR1 GTSNPN and CDR2 SVGIG come from the germline V gene (reference sequence). The CDR3 sequence is 15 residues long. CDR3 loop: CAWSVPGTGGQTQHF. DNA for the CDR3: TGTGCCTGGAGTGTACCCGGGACAGGAGGTCAGACCCAGCATTTT.

This clonotype was observed at least ten times. The chain carries TRBV30 and TRBJ2-5; 9 nucleotides line up with TRBD1. This CDR3 spans 14 amino acids. The V and J ends lost 2 bases and 4 bases, in that order; junction bases with no gene match: 5. Looked up from germline, CDR1 is GTSNPN and CDR2 is SVGIG (reference sequence). The CDR3 spells CAWSTRQGGETQYF. The CDR3 nucleotides read TGTGCCTGGAGTACCCGACAGGGGGGAGAGACCCAGTACTTC.

This clonotype was seen a few times. Germline and junction disagree at one end, which may indicate a read error. V is TRBV7-9 and J is TRBJ1-5; D is ambiguous. The CDR3 is 15 amino acids. Germline V lookup: CDR1 SEHNR, CDR2 FQNEAQ (reference sequence). CDR3 region: CASSLGLGRYQPQHF. CDR3 nucleotide sequence: TGTGCCAGCAGTTTAGGGTTAGGCCGGTATCAGCCCCAGCATTTT.

This clonotype was seen at least ten times. This chain uses TRBV7-3 with TRBJ2-3; D is unclear. This CDR3 is 14 amino acids long. CDR1 and CDR2 from the germline V gene are SGHTA and FQGTGA. Deletions cut 2 bases from V and 3 bases from J, with 9 bases between. CDR3: CASSLLGTTDTQYF. CDR3 bases: TGTGCCAGCAGCTTACTTGGCACAACAGATACGCAGTATTTT. Looking up the rest from reference TRBV7-3 and TRBJ2-3 gives the full variable domain: GAGVSQTPSNKVTEKGKYVELRCDPISGHTALYWYRQSLGQGPEFLIYFQGTGAADDSGLPNDRFFAVRPEGSVSTLKIQRTERGDSAVYLCASSLLGTTDTQYFGPGTRLTVL.

This clonotype was seen at least ten times. The chain links TRBV20-1 to TRBJ2-4; 9 bases are a match to TRBD2. This CDR3 spans 14 amino acids. The J segment lost 5 bases and the V segment lost 6 bases, leaving 8 bases of the junction unmatched. Per germline, CDR1 DFQATT and CDR2 SNEGSKA (reference sequence). CDR3 in DNA: TGCAGTGCACCGACGAGACTAGCGGAAAACATTCAGTACTTC. Residues: CSAPTRLAENIQYF.

The sample holds many counts of this clonotype. The DNA for the CDR3 is TGTGCCAGCAGGGGACAGCCTAATCAGCCCCAGCATTTT. Amino acids: CASRGQPNQPQHF. The rearrangement uses TRBV28 and TRBJ1-5; 7 nucleotides agree with TRBD1. CDR3 length equals 13 residues. The J segment lost 4 bases and the V segment lost 6 bases, leaving 3 bases of the junction unmatched. The germline gives CDR1 MDHEN, CDR2 SYDVKM.

The V call is TRBV12-3 or TRBV12-4, the J call TRBJ2-1; possibly TRBD2 for D (7 bases). This CDR3 region has 17 residues. Trimming shortened V by 3 bases and J by 6 bases, and 21 bases separated the two germline ends. This CDR3 reads CASSFLGGARIGNEQFF. The DNA for the CDR3 is TGTGCCAGCAGTTTCCTTGGGGGGGCCCGCATTGGCAATGAGCAGTTCTTC.

This clonotype was counted only a few times. In DNA form, the CDR3 reads TGCAGCGTTGCCCCTGTAGTAGGTTACGAGCAGTACTTC. Amino acids: CSVAPVVGYEQYF. This rearrangement joins TRBV29-1 to TRBJ2-7; D is unresolved. Trimming left V 4 bases short and J 4 bases short, with 14 bases between. CDR3 size: 13 residues. Looked up from germline, CDR1 is SQVTM and CDR2 is ANQGSEA.

CDR3: CSARVALGKQYF. In nucleotides, the CDR3 is TGCAGTGCTAGGGTTGCACTAGGGAAGCAGTACTTC. The J gene is TRBJ2-7, the V gene TRBV20-1; tentative D call: TRBD2 (5 bases). The germline V gene has CDR1 DFQATT and CDR2 SNEGSKA (reference sequence). The V gene lost 3 bases and the J gene lost 8 bases, with 14 bases spanning the gap. The CDR3 runs 12 residues.

As regards this clonotype: The junction differs from germline at one of its ends, possibly a read error. J is TRBJ2-5 and V is TRBV20-1; 8 bases align to TRBD2. Germline V lookup: CDR1 DFQATT, CDR2 SNEGSKA (reference sequence). The CDR3 loop spans 12 amino acids. The CDR3 loop is CSAVQREHPVNF. The CDR3 coding sequence is TGCAGTGCTGTTCAGCGGGAGCATCCAGTAAACTTC.